A single count supports the clone carrying this TCR beta chain. This record belongs to a study of OX40 agonist ivuxolimab in advanced cancers. The overall study: Patients received the agonistic anti-OX40 (CD134) antibody ivuxolimab.

The study sampled blood at baseline, cycle 4 day 1, and cycle 7 day 1. The data were produced by immunoSEQ multiplex PCR, yet TCRdb's version contains in-frame clones alone and is incomplete. The sample has about 79,000 clones; 65% to 85% are singletons. The clonotype was recovered from an adult with an advanced solid tumor such as melanoma, head and neck, liver or kidney cancer. The sample here was CD4+ or CD8+ T cells sorted from blood, taken in a trial of the OX40 agonist ivuxolimab.

The CDR3 loop reads CASRIAGTEAFF. CDR3 DNA: TGTGCCAGCAGGATAGCGGGCACTGAAGCTTTCTTT. The chain is built from TRBV6-5 and TRBJ1-1; no clear D gene. Germline CDR1 MNHEY, CDR2 SVGAGI. The CDR3 is 12 residues long. V lost 6 bases, J lost 4 bases, and 9 bases lay in between.